This TCR beta chain was recorded in a study of control samples from healthy donors and cancer patients. V lost 5 bases and J 2 bases, leaving 10 bases between the germline ends. CDR3 length: 13 amino acids. The germline V gene has CDR1 SGHTA and CDR2 FQGTGA. Repertoires were generated with immunoSEQ multiplex PCR, while TCRdb's copy carries only in-frame clones and drops some. The sample includes around 95,000 clones, over 80% of them seen just once. Material for sequencing was blood. The rearrangement joins TRBV7-3 to TRBJ2-7; the D gene is possibly TRBD1 (6 bases). This TCR was recovered from a man younger than 45 in good health. This chain's CDR3 is CASSPGQTYEQYF. The CDR3 DNA is TGTGCCAGCAGCCCCGGACAGACCTACGAGCAGTACTTC.